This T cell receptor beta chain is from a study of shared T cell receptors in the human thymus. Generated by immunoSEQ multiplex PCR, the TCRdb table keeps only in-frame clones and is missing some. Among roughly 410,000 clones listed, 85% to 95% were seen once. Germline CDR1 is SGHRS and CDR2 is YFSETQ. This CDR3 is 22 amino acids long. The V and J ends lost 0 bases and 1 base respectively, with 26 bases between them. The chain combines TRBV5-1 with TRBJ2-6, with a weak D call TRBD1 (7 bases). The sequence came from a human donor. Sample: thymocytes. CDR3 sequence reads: CASSLAPPSTRQGLSGANVLTF. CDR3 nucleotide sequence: TGCGCCAGCAGCTTGGCGCCCCCCTCGACGAGACAGGGACTTTCTGGGGCCAACGTCCTGACTTTC. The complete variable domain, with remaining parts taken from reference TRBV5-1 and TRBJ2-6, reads KAGVTQTPRYLIKTRGQQVTLSCSPISGHRSVSWYQQTPGQGLQFLFEYFSETQRNKGNFPGRFSGRQFSNSRSEMNVSTLELGDSALYLCASSLAPPSTRQGLSGANVLTFGAGSRLTVL.